Shown below are 22 T cell receptor beta chains from a single sample sequenced in a study of radiation and T cells in renal cell carcinoma. Produced via immunoSEQ multiplex PCR; TCRdb's table is partial and in-frame only. Among around 170,000 clones, about 88% were seen once, and the ten largest hold around 10%. As to time point: blood 4 weeks post-SBRT, at nephrectomy. Treatment denoted: 15 Gy SBRT to primary tumor, nephrectomy 4 weeks later. The specimen was blood, collected from a patient whose treatment included radiotherapy and nephrectomy. The receptors originated from a woman in her forties or fifties with renal cell carcinoma.

The chain links TRBV29-1 to TRBJ2-2, with TRBD2 matching 9 bases. Germline trimming cut 6 bases from V and 6 bases from J; bases unmatched to any gene: 14. Germline CDR1 SQVTM, CDR2 ANQGSEA. The CDR3 is 16 residues long. This chain's CDR3 is CSVQEGSGGWAGELFF. The CDR3 bases are TGCAGCGTCCAGGAGGGTAGCGGGGGATGGGCCGGGGAGCTGTTTTTT.

This chain joins TRBV18 and TRBJ1-1; no definite D call. V lost 2 bases to trimming and J lost 3 bases, with 10 bases between them. The V gene's germline CDR1 is KGHSH and CDR2 LQKENI. CDR3 size: 14 residues. CDR3 sequence: CASSPISGDTEAFF. The CDR3 DNA reads as TGTGCCAGCTCACCAATATCCGGGGACACTGAAGCTTTCTTT.

The CDR3 here is CAISESLGIGNEQFF. The DNA for the CDR3 is TGTGCCATCAGTGAGTCGTTGGGGATCGGCAATGAGCAGTTCTTC. The chain recombines TRBV10-3 with TRBJ2-1; D call uncertain. Per the germline V gene, CDR1 is ENHRY and CDR2 is SYGVKD. CDR3 length: 15 residues. V was clipped by 0 bases and J by 6 bases, with 12 bases between them.

V is TRBV10-3 and J is TRBJ1-6, with a weak D call TRBD1 (6 bases). Germline CDR1 reads ENHRY; CDR2 reads SYGVKD. Trimming pared 3 bases from V and 4 bases from J, leaving 10 bases between. This CDR3 is built from 15 residues. The CDR3: CAISEGGNYNSPLHF. The DNA for the CDR3 is TGTGCCATCAGTGAAGGGGGGAATTATAATTCACCCCTCCACTTT.

This clone was counted once. This sequence joins TRBV29-1 and TRBJ2-1; perhaps TRBD2 as D (5 bases). Looked up from germline, CDR1 is SQVTM and CDR2 is ANQGSEA. V was trimmed by 4 bases and J by 6 bases, leaving 13 bases between them. CDR3 length: 13 amino acids. DNA for the CDR3: TGCAGCGTTGCGGGGATACCCCGCAATGAGCAGTTCTTC. Translation: CSVAGIPRNEQFF.

The gene calls are TRBV7-8 and TRBJ1-2, with D perhaps matching TRBD1 (5 bases). V lost 10 bases to trimming and J lost 3 bases, with 12 bases between them. The CDR3 runs to 12 residues. Germline assignment: CDR1 SGHVS and CDR2 FQNEAQ. This CDR3 is CAIKTGDYGYTF. The CDR3 DNA reads as TGTGCCATCAAAACGGGGGACTATGGCTACACCTTC. Full variable domain (missing parts from reference TRBV7-8 and TRBJ1-2): GAGVSQSPRYKVAKRGQDVALRCDPISGHVSLFWYQQALGQGPEFLTYFQNEAQLDKSGLPSDRFFAERPEGSVSTLKIQRTQQEDSAVYLCAIKTGDYGYTFGSGTRLTVV.

The rearrangement uses TRBV7-6 and TRBJ2-1; possibly TRBD1 for D (6 bases). The CDR3 is made up of 15 amino acids. V gave up 5 bases and J gave up 4 bases, with 15 bases separating them. Germline V gene lookup returns CDR1 SGHVS and CDR2 FNYEAQ. The DNA for the CDR3 is TGTGCCAGCAGCCGGACAGAGGGCATGTACAATGAGCAGTTCTTC. It yields the protein CASSRTEGMYNEQFF.

V and J are TRBV7-9 and TRBJ2-7; D unresolved. The CDR3 extends over 14 amino acids. V lost 1 base and J 3 bases, leaving 10 bases between the germline ends. Germline V gene sequence: CDR1 SEHNR, CDR2 FQNEAQ (reference sequence). CDR3 coding DNA: TGTGCCAGCAGCTTAGAGTACGGGTTCTACGAGCAGTACTTC. This gives the protein CASSLEYGFYEQYF.

This chain joins TRBV5-4 and TRBJ2-7; TRBD2 is a possible D gene (5 bases). In germline, CDR1 is SGHNT, CDR2 YYREEE (reference sequence). The CDR3 sequence is 15 residues long. The V gene lost 0 bases and the J gene lost 7 bases, with 17 bases spanning the gap. CDR3 amino acids: CASSLGRGLGPEQYF. As DNA, the CDR3 is TGTGCCAGCAGCTTGGGACGGGGATTGGGTCCGGAGCAGTACTTC.

The V gene is TRBV7-2, the J gene TRBJ1-1, with D possibly TRBD1 on 5 matching bases. Germline V CDR1 and CDR2: SGHTA, FQGNSA. V was trimmed by 4 bases and J by 2 bases, leaving 11 bases between them. The CDR3 totals 14 residues. The CDR3 protein is CASSSRGGNTEAFF. The CDR3 coding sequence is TGTGCCAGCAGCTCTAGGGGAGGTAACACTGAAGCTTTCTTT.

This chain uses TRBV13 with TRBJ1-2; perhaps TRBD1 as D (5 bases). The CDR3 covers 12 residues. Germline V lookup: CDR1 PRHDT, CDR2 FYEKMQ (reference sequence). Deletions cut 5 bases from V and 7 bases from J, with 11 bases between. The CDR3 sequence: CASSQGVGGYTF. CDR3 nucleotide sequence: TGTGCCAGCAGCCAAGGGGTAGGTGGCTACACCTTC.

This clone was detected once. The rearrangement links TRBV6-1 to TRBJ1-5, with D perhaps matching TRBD1 (6 bases). This CDR3 is built from 13 residues. Germline lookup yields CDR1 MNHNS and CDR2 SASEGT. V shed 7 bases and J shed 3 bases, with 10 bases lying between them. CDR3 nucleotides: TGTGCCAGCAACAACAGGGACAATCAGCCCCAGCATTTT. As protein: CASNNRDNQPQHF.

This chain joins TRBV4-2 and TRBJ2-3; D is perhaps TRBD2 (5 bases). CDR3 length equals 20 residues. Germline lookup yields CDR1 LGHNA and CDR2 YNFKEQ. Trimming removed 0 bases from V and 1 base from J, with 23 bases in between. The CDR3 region is CASSQEGGPRGLEGTDTQYF. The DNA for the CDR3 is TGTGCCAGCAGCCAAGAAGGTGGCCCCCGAGGGCTAGAGGGCACAGATACGCAGTATTTT.

The gene calls are TRBV19 and TRBJ1-1, with D perhaps matching TRBD1 (5 bases). V lost 8 bases to trimming and J lost 1 base, with 14 bases between them. The CDR3 is made up of 14 amino acids. Germline CDR1 is LNHDA and CDR2 is SQIVND (reference sequence). The CDR3 sequence is CASHPRTPNTEAFF. The CDR3 nucleotides read TGTGCCAGTCACCCCAGGACACCGAACACTGAAGCTTTCTTT.

The chain carries TRBV14 and TRBJ2-1; the match to TRBD1 covers 9 bases. CDR3 size: 13 residues. Germline V lookup: CDR1 SGHDN, CDR2 FVKESK. After removal of 8 bases from V and 5 bases from J, the junction contained 4 bases not matched to a gene. CDR3 nucleotides: TGTGCCAGCCTCCGGACAGGGGACAATGAGCAGTTCTTC. Translated: CASLRTGDNEQFF. The full variable domain, completed using reference TRBV14 and TRBJ2-1, is EAGVTQFPSHSVIEKGQTVTLRCDPISGHDNLYWYRRVMGKEIKFLLHFVKESKQDESGMPNNRFLAERTGGTYSTLKVQPAELEDSGVYFCASLRTGDNEQFFGPGTRLTVL.

The V gene is TRBV7-2, the J gene TRBJ1-6; 7 bases line up with TRBD1. Germline assignment: CDR1 SGHTA and CDR2 FQGNSA. The CDR3 loop spans 16 amino acids. The V segment lost 2 bases and the J segment 10 bases; nucleotides outside the gene matches: 11. The CDR3 sequence: CASSLQTGWGASPLHF. CDR3 nucleotide sequence: TGTGCCAGCAGCTTACAGACAGGGTGGGGTGCGTCACCCCTCCACTTT.

The genes are TRBV5-1 and TRBJ2-5; no clear D gene. CDR1 is SGHRS, CDR2 YFSETQ, per germline. The V and J ends lost 0 bases and 5 bases respectively, with 11 bases between them. The CDR3 is 14 amino acids. The DNA of the CDR3 is TGCGCCAGCAGCTTGGCCGGGTTATCCGAGACCCAGTACTTC. Translation: CASSLAGLSETQYF.

The chain carries TRBV5-5 and TRBJ1-2; no clear D gene. This CDR3 region has 13 residues. The germline V and J ends were trimmed by 4 bases and 2 bases, with 9 bases remaining between them. CDR1 and CDR2 (germline): SGHKS, YYEKEE (reference sequence). The CDR3 region has the DNA TGTGCCAGCAGCCCCCTCAGCAACTATGGCTACACCTTC. It codes for CASSPLSNYGYTF.

The gene calls are TRBV7-2 and TRBJ2-5, with D unresolved. The CDR3 runs 12 residues. V was clipped by 5 bases and J by 7 bases, with 11 bases between them. The germline CDR1 and CDR2 sequences are SGHTA and FQGNSA. The CDR3 region has the DNA TGTGCCAGCAGCCCCCCGGGTGGGACCCAGTACTTC. Its protein is CASSPPGGTQYF.

The rearrangement joins TRBV5-1 to TRBJ2-7, with 7 nucleotides matching TRBD1. This CDR3 is built from 18 residues. Trimming removed 5 bases from V and 7 bases from J; junction bases left unmatched: 24. Germline CDR1 reads SGHRS; CDR2 reads YFSETQ. The CDR3 DNA is TGCGCCAGCAGTCGAGGGGGCCTAGCAGGGGCTATACTTGGAGAGCAGTACTTC. Translating it yields CASSRGGLAGAILGEQYF.

Worth noting for this clone: Other DNA sequences in the same sample also yield this CDR3. The chain has TRBV9 and TRBJ1-1; the D is unclear. The germline V gene has CDR1 SGDLS and CDR2 YYNGEE. The CDR3 has 15 residues. Trimming took off 2 bases at V and 0 bases at J, with 11 bases between the two ends. DNA of the CDR3: TGTGCCAGCAGCGTTATACCAGGCCTGAACACTGAAGCTTTCTTT. Translating gives CASSVIPGLNTEAFF.

The chain couples TRBV7-8 to TRBJ1-1, with D tentatively TRBD1 (6 bases). The V end lost 3 bases, the J end lost 5 bases, and 22 bases lay between the germline ends. CDR3 size: 17 residues. Germline CDR1 reads SGHVS; CDR2 reads FQNEAQ. This CDR3 reads CASSFFRDIEGGTEAFF. The CDR3 region has the DNA TGTGCCAGCAGCTTTTTCCGGGACATCGAGGGAGGGACTGAAGCTTTCTTT.